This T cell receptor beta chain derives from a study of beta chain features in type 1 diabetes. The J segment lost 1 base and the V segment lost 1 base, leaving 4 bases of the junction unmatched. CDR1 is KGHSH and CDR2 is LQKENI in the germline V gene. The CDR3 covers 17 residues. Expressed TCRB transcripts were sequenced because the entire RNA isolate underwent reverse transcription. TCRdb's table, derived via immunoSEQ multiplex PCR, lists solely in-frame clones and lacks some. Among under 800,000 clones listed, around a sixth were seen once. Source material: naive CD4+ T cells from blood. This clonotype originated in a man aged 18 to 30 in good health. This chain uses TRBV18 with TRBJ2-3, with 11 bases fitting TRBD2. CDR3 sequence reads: CASSPLAGGPGTDTQYF. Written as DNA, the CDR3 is TGTGCCAGCTCACCACTAGCGGGAGGGCCGGGCACAGATACGCAGTATTTT.